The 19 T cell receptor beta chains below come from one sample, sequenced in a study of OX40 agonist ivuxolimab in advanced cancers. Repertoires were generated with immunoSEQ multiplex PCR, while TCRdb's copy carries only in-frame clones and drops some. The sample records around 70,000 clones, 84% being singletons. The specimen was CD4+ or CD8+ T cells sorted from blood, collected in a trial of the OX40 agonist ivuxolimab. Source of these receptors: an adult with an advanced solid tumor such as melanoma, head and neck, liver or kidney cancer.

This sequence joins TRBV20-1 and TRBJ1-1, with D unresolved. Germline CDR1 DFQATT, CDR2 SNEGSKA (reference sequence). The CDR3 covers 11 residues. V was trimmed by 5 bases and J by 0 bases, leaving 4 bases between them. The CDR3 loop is CSAGLNTEAFF. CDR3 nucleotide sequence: TGCAGTGCTGGGTTGAACACTGAAGCTTTCTTT.

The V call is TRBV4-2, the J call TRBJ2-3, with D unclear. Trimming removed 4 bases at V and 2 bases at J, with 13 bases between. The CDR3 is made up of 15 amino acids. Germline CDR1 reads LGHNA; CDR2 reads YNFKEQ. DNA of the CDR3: TGTGCCAGCAGCCCCGTCGACCGTCCCACAGATACGCAGTATTTT. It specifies CASSPVDRPTDTQYF.

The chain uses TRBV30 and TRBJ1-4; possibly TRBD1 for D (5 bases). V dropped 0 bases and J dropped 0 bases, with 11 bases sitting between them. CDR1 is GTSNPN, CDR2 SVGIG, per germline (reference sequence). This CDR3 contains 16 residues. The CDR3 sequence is CAWSVQGTATNEKLFF. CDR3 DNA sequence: TGTGCCTGGAGTGTACAAGGGACTGCAACTAATGAAAAACTGTTTTTT.

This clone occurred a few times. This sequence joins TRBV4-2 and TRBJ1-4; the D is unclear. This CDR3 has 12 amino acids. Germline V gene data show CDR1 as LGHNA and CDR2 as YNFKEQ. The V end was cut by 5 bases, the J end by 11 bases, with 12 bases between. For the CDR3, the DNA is TGTGCCAGCAGCGGTCTGGTAAAGAAACTGTTTTTT. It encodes CASSGLVKKLFF.

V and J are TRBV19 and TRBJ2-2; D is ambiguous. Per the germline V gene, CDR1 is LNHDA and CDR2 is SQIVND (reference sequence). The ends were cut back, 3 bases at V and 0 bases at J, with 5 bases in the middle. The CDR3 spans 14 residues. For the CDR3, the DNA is TGTGCCAGTAGTATTTCGCCGAACACCGGGGAGCTGTTTTTT. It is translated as CASSISPNTGELFF.

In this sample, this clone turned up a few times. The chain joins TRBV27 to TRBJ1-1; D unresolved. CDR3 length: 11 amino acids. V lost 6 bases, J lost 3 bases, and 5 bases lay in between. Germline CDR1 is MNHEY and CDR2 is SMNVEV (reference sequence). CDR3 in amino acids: CASRGDTEAFF. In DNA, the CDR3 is TGTGCCAGCAGGGGAGACACTGAAGCTTTCTTT.

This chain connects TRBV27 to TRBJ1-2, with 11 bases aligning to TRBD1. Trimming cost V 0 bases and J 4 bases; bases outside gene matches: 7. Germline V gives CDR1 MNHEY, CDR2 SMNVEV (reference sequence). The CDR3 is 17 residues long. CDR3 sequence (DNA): TGTGCCAGCAGTTTATCGTCGGACAGGGGGCAAGGCTATGGCTACACCTTC. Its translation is CASSLSSDRGQGYGYTF.

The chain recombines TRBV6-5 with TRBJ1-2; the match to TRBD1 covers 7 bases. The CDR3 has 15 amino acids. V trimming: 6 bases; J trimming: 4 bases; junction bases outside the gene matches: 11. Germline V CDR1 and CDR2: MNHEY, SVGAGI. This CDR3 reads CASSPRGGGRYGYTF. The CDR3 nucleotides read TGTGCCAGCAGCCCCCGGGGAGGGGGCCGCTATGGCTACACCTTC.

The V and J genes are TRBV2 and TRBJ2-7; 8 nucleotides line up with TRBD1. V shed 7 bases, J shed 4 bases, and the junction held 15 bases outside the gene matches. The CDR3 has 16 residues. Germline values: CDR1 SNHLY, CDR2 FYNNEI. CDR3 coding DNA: TGTGCCAGCACCCTAAAAGGACAGGGTGCCGGGTACGAGCAGTACTTC. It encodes CASTLKGQGAGYEQYF.

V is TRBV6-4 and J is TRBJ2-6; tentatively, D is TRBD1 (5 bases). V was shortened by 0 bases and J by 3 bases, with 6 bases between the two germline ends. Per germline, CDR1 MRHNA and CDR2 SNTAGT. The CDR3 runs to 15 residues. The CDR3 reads CASSDSQGGANVLTF. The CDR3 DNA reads TGTGCCAGCAGTGACTCGCAGGGTGGGGCCAACGTCCTGACTTTC.

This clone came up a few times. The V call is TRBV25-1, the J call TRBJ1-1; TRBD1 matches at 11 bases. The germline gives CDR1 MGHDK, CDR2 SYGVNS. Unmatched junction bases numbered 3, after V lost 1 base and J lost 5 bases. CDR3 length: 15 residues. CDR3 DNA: TGTGCCAGCAGTGAATGGGGGACAGGGGGAACTGAAGCTTTCTTT. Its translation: CASSEWGTGGTEAFF.

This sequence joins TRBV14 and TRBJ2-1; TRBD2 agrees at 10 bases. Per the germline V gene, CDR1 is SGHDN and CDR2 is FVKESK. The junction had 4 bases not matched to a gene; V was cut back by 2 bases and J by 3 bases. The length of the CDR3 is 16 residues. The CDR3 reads CASSQPRTSGYNEQFF. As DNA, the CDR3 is TGTGCCAGCAGCCAACCTAGGACTAGCGGCTACAATGAGCAGTTCTTC.

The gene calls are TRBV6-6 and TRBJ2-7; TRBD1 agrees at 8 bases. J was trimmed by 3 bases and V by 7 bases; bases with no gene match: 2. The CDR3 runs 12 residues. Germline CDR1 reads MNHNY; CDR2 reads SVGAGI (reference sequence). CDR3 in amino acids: CASTGQGYEQYF. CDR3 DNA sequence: TGTGCCAGCACAGGACAGGGCTACGAGCAGTACTTC.

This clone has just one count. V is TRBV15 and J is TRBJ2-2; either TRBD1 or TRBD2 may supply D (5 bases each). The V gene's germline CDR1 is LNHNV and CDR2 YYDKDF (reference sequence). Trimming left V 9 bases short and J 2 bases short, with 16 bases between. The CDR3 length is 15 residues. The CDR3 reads CATTIGTTNTGELFF. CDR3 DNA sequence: TGTGCCACAACTATCGGGACCACAAACACCGGGGAGCTGTTTTTT.

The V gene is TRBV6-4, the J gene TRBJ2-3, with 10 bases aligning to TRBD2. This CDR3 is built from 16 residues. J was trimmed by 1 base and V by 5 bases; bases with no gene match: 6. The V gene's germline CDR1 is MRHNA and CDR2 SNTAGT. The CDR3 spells CASSPGLAGGTDTQYF. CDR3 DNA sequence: TGTGCCAGCAGTCCCGGTCTAGCGGGAGGCACAGATACGCAGTATTTT.

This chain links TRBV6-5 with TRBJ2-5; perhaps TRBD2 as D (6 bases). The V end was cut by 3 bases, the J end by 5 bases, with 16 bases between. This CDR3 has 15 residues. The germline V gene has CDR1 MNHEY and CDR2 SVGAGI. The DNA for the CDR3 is TGTGCCAGCAGTTATCTCTCGGCGGGGCCCGAGACCCAGTACTTC. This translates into CASSYLSAGPETQYF.

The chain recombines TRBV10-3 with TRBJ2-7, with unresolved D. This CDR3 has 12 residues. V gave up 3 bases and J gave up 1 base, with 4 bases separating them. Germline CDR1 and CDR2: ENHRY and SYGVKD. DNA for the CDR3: TGTGCCATCAGTGAAATATCCTACGAGCAGTACTTC. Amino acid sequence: CAISEISYEQYF.

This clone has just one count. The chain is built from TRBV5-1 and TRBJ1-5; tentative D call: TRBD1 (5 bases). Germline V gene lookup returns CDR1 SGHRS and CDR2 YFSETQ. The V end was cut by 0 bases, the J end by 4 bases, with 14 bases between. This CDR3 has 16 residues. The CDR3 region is CASSLGDLSGNQPQHF. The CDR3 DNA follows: TGCGCCAGCAGCTTGGGGGACTTGAGCGGTAATCAGCCCCAGCATTTT.

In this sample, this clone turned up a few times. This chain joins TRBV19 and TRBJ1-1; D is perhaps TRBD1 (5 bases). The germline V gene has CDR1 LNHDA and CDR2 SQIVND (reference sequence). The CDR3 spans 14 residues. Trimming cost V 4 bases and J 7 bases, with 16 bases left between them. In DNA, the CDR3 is TGTGCCAGTAGTAGCCCTCGGGGGGTGGGTGAAGCTTTCTTT. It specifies CASSSPRGVGEAFF.